Each of the 6 T cell receptor beta chains below was sequenced from the same sample in a study of shared clonotypes between healthy human individuals. Data came from immunoSEQ multiplex PCR; TCRdb stores just in-frame clones and leaves some out. The sample carries roughly 720,000 clones, roughly 91% recorded once. Sequencing was performed on memory CD8+ T cells from PBMCs. The sample's subset: CD45RO+ cells pooled with CCR7-negative TemRA cells. These TCRs come from a man aged 18 to 35 in good health. Some clones in this sample may be carry-over from other donors' samples.

V usage is TRBV9 and J usage is TRBJ1-2; D ambiguous. Deletions cut 3 bases from V and 6 bases from J, with 12 bases between. The germline V gene encodes CDR1 SGDLS and CDR2 YYNGEE. The CDR3 is 13 amino acids. The CDR3 bases are TGTGCCAGCAGCGGTAGTCAAGGGAATGGCTACACCTTC. Amino acids: CASSGSQGNGYTF.

The rearrangement links TRBV5-5 to TRBJ1-2; 9 bases match TRBD1. From germline, CDR1 is SGHKS and CDR2 YYEKEE (reference sequence). The V segment lost 3 bases and the J segment 3 bases; nucleotides outside the gene matches: 3. The CDR3 contains 14 residues. The CDR3 protein is CASSSDRGYYGYTF. The CDR3 DNA reads TGTGCCAGCAGCTCGGACAGGGGTTACTATGGCTACACCTTC.

The rearrangement links TRBV6-6 to TRBJ2-7; D perhaps matches TRBD2 (6 bases). The ends were cut back, 5 bases at V and 4 bases at J, with 15 bases in the middle. Looked up from germline, CDR1 is MNHNY and CDR2 is SVGAGI (reference sequence). This CDR3 contains 14 residues. CDR3 in amino acids: CASSVGGLFYEQYF. In DNA, the CDR3 is TGTGCCAGCAGTGTGGGGGGTCTGTTTTACGAGCAGTACTTC.

This sequence joins TRBV19 and TRBJ2-1; D tentatively fits TRBD1 or TRBD2 (6 bases each). This CDR3 region has 16 residues. In germline, CDR1 is LNHDA, CDR2 SQIVND (reference sequence). V lost 6 bases, J lost 5 bases, and 20 bases lay in between. For the CDR3, the DNA is TGTGCCAGTAGGACCCGGAAAGGGGGGAGCGACAATGAGCAGTTCTTC. It specifies CASRTRKGGSDNEQFF.

The rearrangement uses TRBV6-6 and TRBJ2-5; TRBD1 or TRBD2 may be the D gene (5 bases each). This CDR3 spans 15 amino acids. Germline V gene sequence: CDR1 MNHNY, CDR2 SVGAGI (reference sequence). Trimming left V 0 bases short and J 5 bases short, with 13 bases between. CDR3 residues: CASSYSAGTLETQYF. The CDR3, as DNA: TGTGCCAGCAGTTACTCGGCCGGGACGCTGGAGACCCAGTACTTC.

The chain joins TRBV10-1 to TRBJ2-7; 10 nucleotides align to TRBD2. CDR1 is WNHNN, CDR2 SYGVQD, per germline (reference sequence). V shed 4 bases and J 5 bases; nucleotides not matched to a gene: 11. This CDR3 spans 16 amino acids. The CDR3 sequence: CASSAQTSGLLNEQYF. CDR3 coding DNA: TGCGCCAGCAGTGCTCAGACTAGCGGGCTGCTTAACGAGCAGTACTTC.